These 22 T cell receptor beta chains were sequenced from one sample in a study of cytomegalovirus exposure and HLA in healthy donors. The PCR made use of 60 Vbeta and 13 Jbeta primers. The method was immunoSEQ multiplex PCR; TCRdb's version includes in-frame clones alone and lacks a portion of them. The table has about 130,000 clones, about 82% seen once. Material: PBMCs. The receptors derive from a boy younger than 18 in good health and CMV-seronegative.

The genes are TRBV2 and TRBJ2-3; D remains ambiguous. Germline V gives CDR1 SNHLY, CDR2 FYNNEI. The CDR3 is 11 amino acids. The V end was cut by 3 bases, the J end by 10 bases, with 8 bases between. The CDR3 loop is CASSDRLAQYF. The CDR3 coding sequence is TGTGCCAGCAGTGACCGGCTAGCGCAGTATTTT.

The rearrangement uses TRBV11-2 and TRBJ2-3; D is ambiguous. CDR3 length: 15 amino acids. CDR1 is SGHAT, CDR2 FQNNGV, per germline. The V end was cut by 0 bases, the J end by 4 bases, with 11 bases between. The DNA of the CDR3 is TGTGCCAGCAGCTTAGAGGGCAGAATAGCAGATACGCAGTATTTT. Translation: CASSLEGRIADTQYF.

J is TRBJ2-5 and V is TRBV6-1; TRBD1 might be the D (5 bases). The CDR3 contains 14 residues. CDR1 and CDR2 (germline): MNHNS, SASEGT. V was trimmed by 0 bases and J by 4 bases, leaving 9 bases between them. The DNA for the CDR3 is TGTGCCAGCAGTGAAGCGGACACGGGAGAGACCCAGTACTTC. This translates into CASSEADTGETQYF.

The chain couples TRBV7-7 to TRBJ2-1, with D possibly TRBD1 on 6 matching bases. Germline V CDR1 and CDR2: SSHAT, FNYEAQ (reference sequence). V lost 1 base and J lost 7, with 14 bases in between. CDR3 size: 15 residues. CDR3 residues: CASSLDFDRKNEQFF. In DNA, the CDR3 is TGTGCCAGCAGCTTAGATTTCGACAGGAAGAATGAGCAGTTCTTC.

This sequence joins TRBV30 and TRBJ1-3; no clear D. In germline, CDR1 is GTSNPN, CDR2 SVGIG (reference sequence). The CDR3 is 13 amino acids. V shed 5 bases and J shed 3 bases, with 11 bases lying between them. CDR3 amino acids: CAWARTDGNTIYF. CDR3 bases: TGTGCCTGGGCCCGGACTGATGGAAACACCATATATTTT.

The chain employs TRBV4-1 and TRBJ2-5; 7 bases agree with TRBD2. CDR1 is MGHRA and CDR2 is YSYEKL in the germline V gene. The CDR3 runs to 14 residues. J gave up 7 bases and V 1 base, and 6 bases lay outside the gene matches. This chain's CDR3 is CASSQAGLRATQYF. The CDR3 nucleotides are TGCGCCAGCAGCCAAGCGGGACTAAGGGCGACCCAGTACTTC.

The chain is built from TRBV18 and TRBJ2-7; the match to TRBD1 covers 8 bases. There are 14 residues in the CDR3. The V gene end was trimmed by 8 bases and the J gene end by 0 bases; junction bases not matched to a gene: 6. Germline loops: CDR1 KGHSH, CDR2 LQKENI. This CDR3 is CASASGTGSYEQYF. The DNA for the CDR3 is TGTGCCAGCGCCTCCGGGACAGGCTCCTACGAGCAGTACTTC.

This chain joins TRBV6-1 and TRBJ2-5; TRBD1 is a possible D gene (6 bases). The CDR3 extends over 15 amino acids. V was clipped by 0 bases and J by 5 bases, with 13 bases between them. Germline loops: CDR1 MNHNS, CDR2 SASEGT. CDR3 nucleotides: TGTGCCAGCAGTGAAGCCCCGAGTAGGGGGGAGACCCAGTACTTC. The encoded protein is CASSEAPSRGETQYF.

The V call is TRBV2, the J call TRBJ1-5; D gene uncertain. The CDR3 extends over 14 amino acids. Deletions cut 1 base from V and 3 bases from J, with 7 bases between. Per the germline V gene, CDR1 is SNHLY and CDR2 is FYNNEI. The CDR3 DNA reads TGTGCCAGCAGTGAAGAGGAGTACAATCAGCCCCAGCATTTT. It yields the protein CASSEEEYNQPQHF.

There are a few counts of this clone. The chain joins TRBV30 to TRBJ2-7; the D gene is possibly TRBD1 (6 bases). Trimming left V 5 bases short and J 0 bases short, with 17 bases between. CDR3 length: 15 residues. Germline CDR1 is GTSNPN and CDR2 is SVGIG (reference sequence). CDR3 DNA: TGTGCCTGGCAAAGGGACATCGTAAACTCCTACGAGCAGTACTTC. This codes for CAWQRDIVNSYEQYF. Variable domain in full (rest from reference TRBV30 and TRBJ2-7): SQTIHQWPATLVQPVGSPLSLECTVEGTSNPNLYWYRQAAGRGLQLLFYSVGIGQISSEVPQNLSASRPQDRQFILSSKKLLLSDSGFYLCAWQRDIVNSYEQYFGPGTRLTVT.

The chain combines TRBV27 with TRBJ1-2; D is ambiguous. This CDR3 has 15 amino acids. V gave up 9 bases and J gave up 4 bases, with 21 bases separating them. The germline V gene has CDR1 MNHEY and CDR2 SMNVEV (reference sequence). As DNA, the CDR3 is TGTGCCAGTTACTCCACGACCCCCGGCGGCTATGGCTACACCTTC. It specifies CASYSTTPGGYGYTF.

The J gene is TRBJ2-7, the V gene TRBV7-9; 10 bases line up with TRBD1. The length of the CDR3 is 14 residues. CDR1 and CDR2 (germline): SEHNR, FQNEAQ (reference sequence). The ends lost 2 bases at V and 5 bases at J; junction bases unmatched: 3. CDR3 nucleotide sequence: TGTGCCAGCAGCTTACGGGACAGGGGAGACGAGCAGTACTTC. It translates to CASSLRDRGDEQYF.

This chain links TRBV19 with TRBJ2-5; 13 bases fit TRBD2. The V gene end was trimmed by 3 bases and the J gene end by 5 bases; junction bases not matched to a gene: 3. There are 15 residues in the CDR3. Germline V gene lookup returns CDR1 LNHDA and CDR2 SQIVND (reference sequence). DNA of the CDR3: TGTGCCAGTAGTATCGGGACTAGCGGGATTGAGACCCAGTACTTC. Residues: CASSIGTSGIETQYF.

This clone was counted only a few times. CDR3 coding DNA: TGTGCCAGCAGCTTGGGCCCCAACGAGCAGTACTTC. Translation: CASSLGPNEQYF. The chain couples TRBV7-8 to TRBJ2-7; D is undetermined. In germline, CDR1 is SGHVS, CDR2 FQNEAQ. Between the trimmed V and J ends, which lost 3 bases and 5 bases, there was a span of 8 bases. The CDR3 consists of 12 residues.

This sequence joins TRBV19 and TRBJ2-3; the match to TRBD2 covers 7 bases. This CDR3 is 15 amino acids long. The V and J ends lost 3 bases and 4 bases, in that order; junction bases with no gene match: 7. From germline, CDR1 is LNHDA and CDR2 SQIVND (reference sequence). This chain's CDR3 is CASSMRAGVPDTQYF. CDR3 DNA sequence: TGTGCCAGTAGTATGAGGGCGGGAGTTCCAGATACGCAGTATTTT.

The genes are TRBV13 and TRBJ2-7; the match to TRBD2 covers 7 bases. With 0 bases clipped from V and 3 bases from J, the junction kept 11 bases outside the gene matches. The CDR3 has 17 amino acids. Per the germline V gene, CDR1 is PRHDT and CDR2 is FYEKMQ (reference sequence). The CDR3 region is CASSLGGPGLPNYEQYF. In nucleotides, the CDR3 is TGTGCCAGCAGCTTAGGGGGACCGGGACTACCCAACTACGAGCAGTACTTC.

This chain links TRBV11-3 with TRBJ2-5, with no clear D. CDR1 SGHNT and CDR2 YENEEA come from the germline V gene. V was clipped by 1 base and J by 5 bases, with 8 bases between them. CDR3 size: 13 residues. The CDR3 reads CASSLASLETQYF. The CDR3 bases are TGTGCCAGCAGCTTAGCATCATTGGAGACCCAGTACTTC.

Of note for this clone: The sample carries other DNA sequences with the same CDR3. V gene TRBV27 combines with J gene TRBJ2-7, with no clear D. Germline CDR1 is MNHEY and CDR2 is SMNVEV (reference sequence). The CDR3 is made up of 13 amino acids. V lost 3 bases and J 2 bases, leaving 8 bases between the germline ends. The CDR3 reads CASSFGRTYEQYF. The CDR3 DNA is TGTGCCAGCAGTTTTGGCAGAACCTACGAGCAGTACTTC.

The chain has TRBV7-9 and TRBJ2-2, with a weak D call TRBD1 (6 bases). V was shortened by 5 bases and J by 7 bases, with 17 bases between the two germline ends. This CDR3 region has 15 residues. Germline V gene sequence: CDR1 SEHNR, CDR2 FQNEAQ (reference sequence). The CDR3 sequence is CASSNPGQRGGELFF. As DNA, the CDR3 is TGTGCCAGCAGCAACCCCGGACAGAGGGGCGGGGAGCTGTTTTTT. The variable domain in full, completed from reference TRBV7-9 and TRBJ2-2, reads DTGVSQNPRHKITKRGQNVTFRCDPISEHNRLYWYRQTLGQGPEFLTYFQNEAQLEKSRLLSDRFSAERPKGSFSTLEIQRTEQGDSAMYLCASSNPGQRGGELFFGEGSRLTVL.

The genes are TRBV15 and TRBJ2-7; D gene ambiguous. Germline V gives CDR1 LNHNV, CDR2 YYDKDF (reference sequence). V lost 1 base to trimming and J lost 6 bases, with 16 bases between them. CDR3 length: 15 residues. This CDR3 is CATSRGLMTFGEQYF. CDR3 DNA sequence: TGTGCCACCAGCAGAGGGTTAATGACTTTTGGCGAGCAGTACTTC. The whole variable domain, remainder taken from reference TRBV15 and TRBJ2-7, is DAMVIQNPRYQVTQFGKPVTLSCSQTLNHNVMYWYQQKSSQAPKLLFHYYDKDFNNEADTPDNFQSRRPNTSFCFLDIRSPGLGDTAMYLCATSRGLMTFGEQYFGPGTRLTVT.

J is TRBJ2-7 and V is TRBV7-6; 7 bases fit TRBD1. The V segment lost 1 base and the J segment 5 bases; nucleotides outside the gene matches: 2. The CDR3 contains 13 residues. Germline V gives CDR1 SGHVS, CDR2 FNYEAQ. CDR3 in amino acids: CASSLGQGHEQYF. In nucleotides, the CDR3 is TGTGCCAGCAGCTTAGGACAGGGACACGAGCAGTACTTC.

The V call is TRBV6-1, the J call TRBJ2-1, with 7 positions matching TRBD2. The V and J ends lost 1 base and 4 bases, in that order; junction bases with no gene match: 4. Germline loops: CDR1 MNHNS, CDR2 SASEGT. The CDR3 sequence is 15 residues long. The DNA for the CDR3 is TGTGCCAGCAGTGAAGGGGACGGGAGGTACAATGAGCAGTTCTTC. Amino acids: CASSEGDGRYNEQFF.